This T cell receptor beta chain is drawn from a study of shared clonotypes between healthy human individuals. General study findings and limits: Sequencing depth was a factor that was expected to affect clonotype sharing among donors. Sampling used blood alone; tissue repertoires probably differ.

This clone is a singleton in its sample. As yet, its antigen is unknown. Samples underwent the assay at deep level. Generated by immunoSEQ multiplex PCR, the TCRdb table keeps only in-frame clones and is missing some. The top ten clones hold 0.055% to 0.075% of a sample with roughly 520,000 clones, roughly 95% of them seen once. The CDR3 is made up of 15 amino acids. V trimming: 8 bases; J trimming: 10 bases; junction bases outside the gene matches: 13. Germline lookup yields CDR1 SNHLY and CDR2 FYNNEI. The chain uses TRBV2 and TRBJ2-1; 11 nucleotides agree with TRBD2. The TCR originated in a woman between 25 and 40 years old in good health. Material for sequencing was naive CD4+ T cells sorted from blood. As to subset: CD45RA+ positively selected. The CDR3 reads CASRPLLAGGGEQFF. The CDR3 DNA reads TGTGCCAGCCGACCCTTGCTAGCGGGAGGCGGAGAGCAGTTCTTC.